A single sample is the source of the 30 T cell receptor beta chains below, sequenced in a study of cytomegalovirus exposure and HLA in healthy donors. A multiplex PCR was run with 60 Vbeta primers and 13 Jbeta primers. TCRdb's copy holds only in-frame clones and misses some; the assay was immunoSEQ multiplex PCR. There are around 72,000 clones in the sample; about 66% occur only once, and roughly 21% lies in the top ten. Sample: PBMCs. The receptors were gathered from a man aged 35 to 55 in good health and CMV-seropositive.

A few counts support this clone. This rearrangement joins TRBV5-6 to TRBJ2-5; 9 bases fit TRBD1. The CDR3 contains 14 residues. Germline CDR1 SGHDT, CDR2 YYEEEE. The trim removed 3 bases at V and 3 bases at J, leaving 3 bases unmatched. CDR3 in amino acids: CASSSTGGKETQYF. The CDR3 DNA reads TGTGCCAGCAGCTCGACAGGGGGGAAAGAGACCCAGTACTTC.

In its sample, this clone was seen a few times. The V call is TRBV6-5, the J call TRBJ2-2; 8 bases align to TRBD2. This CDR3 has 15 amino acids. Germline V gene sequence: CDR1 MNHEY, CDR2 SVGAGI. Trimming took 6 bases from V and 5 from J; bases not matched to a gene: 8. CDR3 sequence: CASRTPRGGTGELFF. The DNA of the CDR3 is TGTGCCAGCAGAACTCCCCGGGGGGGGACCGGGGAGCTGTTTTTT.

This clone has more than one count but fewer than ten. The J gene is TRBJ2-5, the V gene TRBV2, with no clear D. Germline V gene data show CDR1 as SNHLY and CDR2 as FYNNEI. The V gene lost 6 bases and the J gene lost 7 bases, with 12 bases spanning the gap. The CDR3 loop spans 12 amino acids. Written as DNA, the CDR3 is TGTGCCAGCAGGAGGAACACGGGGACCCAGTACTTC. This gives the protein CASRRNTGTQYF.

The gene calls are TRBV10-2 and TRBJ1-2; 8 nucleotides match TRBD1. The germline gives CDR1 WSHSY, CDR2 SAAADI. J gave up 4 bases and V 8 bases, and 12 bases lay outside the gene matches. The CDR3 runs to 15 residues. The CDR3 DNA is TGCGCCAGCTGGGCTGACAGGGGAGAGGGCTATGGCTACACCTTC. It encodes CASWADRGEGYGYTF.

This clone counts as medium-sized. The chain couples TRBV6-1 to TRBJ1-6; 7 nucleotides line up with TRBD1. Germline CDR1 reads MNHNS; CDR2 reads SASEGT. The CDR3 is made up of 17 amino acids. J lost 7 bases, V lost 4 bases, and 13 bases had no gene match. The CDR3 DNA reads as TGTGCCAGCAGTGCACCCAACCTACAGGGGTGGAATTCACCCCTCCACTTT. Protein: CASSAPNLQGWNSPLHF.

The chain joins TRBV5-6 to TRBJ2-3; 12 bases match TRBD2. This CDR3 has 15 amino acids. The ends lost 6 bases at V and 2 bases at J; junction bases unmatched: 4. Germline CDR1 reads SGHDT; CDR2 reads YYEEEE. DNA for the CDR3: TGTGCCAGCATGCTAGCGGGGGGGGCCACAGATACGCAGTATTTT. It codes for CASMLAGGATDTQYF.

This clone was seen a handful of times. The rearrangement uses TRBV11-3 and TRBJ1-1, with TRBD1 as a possible D gene (5 bases). Trimming left V 5 bases short and J 1 base short, with 14 bases between. The germline CDR1 and CDR2 sequences are SGHNT and YENEEA. CDR3 length: 15 residues. As DNA, the CDR3 is TGTGCCAGCAGCCGGACCGGGGGTCGGAACACTGAAGCTTTCTTT. Encoded protein: CASSRTGGRNTEAFF.

This clone has just a few counts. The rearrangement links TRBV27 to TRBJ2-2; the D gene is possibly TRBD2 (5 bases). The V and J ends lost 6 bases and 4 bases respectively, with 15 bases between them. There are 15 residues in the CDR3. CDR1 MNHEY and CDR2 SMNVEV come from the germline V gene (reference sequence). CDR3 sequence reads: CASSSRRAGTGELFF. The CDR3 bases are TGTGCCAGCAGCAGCAGGCGCGCGGGCACCGGGGAGCTGTTTTTT.

This clone was seen only a few times. The chain recombines TRBV30 with TRBJ2-5, with TRBD2 identical over 12 bases. CDR3 length: 15 amino acids. Trimming at V came to 2 bases and at J to 5 bases, leaving 6 bases not matched to a gene. The germline V gene has CDR1 GTSNPN and CDR2 SVGIG (reference sequence). The CDR3 nucleotides read TGTGCCTGGAGTCGGACTAGCGGGGCAACGGAGACCCAGTACTTC. Translation: CAWSRTSGATETQYF.

V usage is TRBV10-3 and J usage is TRBJ2-7; D gene uncertain. Trimming pared 6 bases from V and 6 bases from J, leaving 12 bases between. The CDR3 has 12 residues. Germline V gene data show CDR1 as ENHRY and CDR2 as SYGVKD. The CDR3 DNA follows: TGTGCCATCAGAGAAGAGCGAGTCGAGCAGTACTTC. This encodes CAIREERVEQYF.

The chain couples TRBV4-1 to TRBJ2-5, with 7 nucleotides matching TRBD1. The assigned J gene may be wrong: the sequence end matches TRBJ2-7 better. The CDR3 consists of 14 residues. Germline lookup yields CDR1 MGHRA and CDR2 YSYEKL. Here the CDR3 DNA reads TGCGCCAGCAGCTGGGACAGCTTGTCCTACGAGCAGTACTTC. Its translation: CASSWDSLSYEQYF.

J is TRBJ2-5 and V is TRBV6-6, with 7 bases that match TRBD1. CDR3 length: 14 amino acids. V dropped 6 bases and J dropped 4; count of bases not matched to a gene: 8. CDR1 is MNHNY and CDR2 is SVGAGI in the germline V gene (reference sequence). The CDR3, as DNA: TGTGCCAGCAGCCAGGGGGTACGGTCAGAGACCCAGTACTTC. Residues: CASSQGVRSETQYF.

This clone was picked up a small number of times. Additional DNA sequences in this sample encode the identical CDR3. The chain uses TRBV5-4 and TRBJ2-3, with 9 bases matching TRBD1. Per the germline V gene, CDR1 is SGHNT and CDR2 is YYREEE (reference sequence). This CDR3 spans 19 amino acids. V trimming: 4 bases; J trimming: 0 bases; junction bases outside the gene matches: 15. CDR3 DNA sequence: TGTGCCAGCAGCCCCGGGACAGGGAACTTGGCCTTTAGCACAGATACGCAGTATTTT. Its translation: CASSPGTGNLAFSTDTQYF. The full variable domain, rest sourced from reference TRBV5-4 and TRBJ2-3, is ETGVTQSPTHLIKTRGQQVTLRCSSQSGHNTVSWYQQALGQGPQFIFQYYREEENGRGNFPPRFSGLQFPNYSSELNVNALELDDSALYLCASSPGTGNLAFSTDTQYFGPGTRLTVL.

This clone was detected a few times. This chain uses TRBV28 with TRBJ2-2; D gene uncertain. CDR3 length: 15 amino acids. CDR1 is MDHEN and CDR2 is SYDVKM in the germline V gene. Trimming removed 2 bases from V and 1 base from J, with 8 bases in between. The CDR3, as DNA: TGTGCCAGCAGTTTAGTTACGGGGAACACCGGGGAGCTGTTTTTT. Its protein product is CASSLVTGNTGELFF. Full variable domain (remainder filled in from reference TRBV28 and TRBJ2-2): DVKVTQSSRYLVKRTGEKVFLECVQDMDHENMFWYRQDPGLGLRLIYFSYDVKMKEKGDIPEGYSVSREKKERFSLILESASTNQTSMYLCASSLVTGNTGELFFGEGSRLTVL.

The chain combines TRBV30 with TRBJ1-2, with TRBD1 matching over 11 bases. The V gene end was trimmed by 7 bases and the J gene end by 2 bases; junction bases not matched to a gene: 6. Germline V CDR1 and CDR2: GTSNPN, SVGIG (reference sequence). The CDR3 has 14 residues. The CDR3 loop reads CAYTGQGGNYGYTF. In nucleotides, the CDR3 is TGTGCCTATACGGGACAGGGGGGGAACTATGGCTACACCTTC.

This clone was seen just once. The sample holds other DNA sequences that translate to the same CDR3. The chain joins TRBV6-1 to TRBJ2-2; D gene uncertain. The germline V gene encodes CDR1 MNHNS and CDR2 SASEGT. V lost 7 bases, J lost 6 bases, and 12 bases lay in between. CDR3 length equals 13 residues. CDR3 sequence reads: CASTTSPAGELFF. The CDR3 nucleotides are TGTGCCAGCACCACTTCCCCGGCCGGGGAGCTGTTTTTT.

This clone showed up just a few times. This chain joins TRBV5-1 and TRBJ2-1; 15 nucleotides agree with TRBD2. Germline V lookup: CDR1 SGHRS, CDR2 YFSETQ. CDR3 length: 15 residues. Losses at the gene ends were 4 bases for V and 10 bases for J; bases not matched to a gene: 6. For the CDR3, the DNA is TGCGCCAGCAGCCTGGGACTAGCGGGGGGTCAAGAGCAGTTCTTC. It is translated as CASSLGLAGGQEQFF.

This sequence joins TRBV6-1 and TRBJ2-4; D gene ambiguous. Per the germline V gene, CDR1 is MNHNS and CDR2 is SASEGT. The V gene lost 2 bases and the J gene lost 8 bases, with 13 bases spanning the gap. This CDR3 has 14 residues. This chain's CDR3 is CASSEIITSDIQYF. In DNA form, the CDR3 reads TGTGCCAGCAGTGAAATTATCACTTCGGACATTCAGTACTTC.

The CDR3 reads CASSPSTYLISGYTF. CDR3 coding DNA: TGTGCCAGCAGCCCCTCGACATACTTAATTTCTGGCTACACCTTC. The chain employs TRBV7-9 and TRBJ1-2; no clear D. The CDR3 extends over 15 amino acids. V shed 5 bases and J shed 7 bases, with 20 bases lying between them. CDR1 is SEHNR and CDR2 is FQNEAQ in the germline V gene (reference sequence).

The chain couples TRBV5-1 to TRBJ1-1, with D tentatively TRBD1 (6 bases). V gave up 0 bases and J gave up 2 bases, with 8 bases separating them. Germline-derived CDR1 and CDR2 are SGHRS and YFSETQ. The CDR3 totals 14 residues. The CDR3 sequence: CASSLAGANTEAFF. The CDR3 DNA reads as TGCGCCAGCAGCTTGGCAGGGGCCAACACTGAAGCTTTCTTT.

The J gene is TRBJ2-3, the V gene TRBV5-6; 7 bases are shared with TRBD2. Germline CDR1 and CDR2: SGHDT and YYEEEE. This CDR3 contains 15 residues. V gave up 4 bases and J gave up 8 bases; unmatched junction bases: 13. CDR3 in amino acids: CASSRSGARGFTQYF. CDR3 coding DNA: TGTGCCAGCAGCCGGAGCGGGGCCCGAGGTTTTACGCAGTATTTT. The full variable domain, with the rest looked up from reference TRBV5-6 and TRBJ2-3, is DAGVTQSPTHLIKTRGQQVTLRCSPKSGHDTVSWYQQALGQGPQFIFQYYEEEERQRGNFPDRFSGHQFPNYSSELNVNALLLGDSALYLCASSRSGARGFTQYFGPGTRLTVL.

This clone has only a few counts. V usage is TRBV5-4 and J usage is TRBJ1-4; possible D gene TRBD1, 5 bases. From germline, CDR1 is SGHNT and CDR2 YYREEE (reference sequence). Trimming cost V 0 bases and J 8 bases, with 8 bases left between them. This CDR3 region has 13 residues. CDR3 bases: TGTGCCAGCAGCTTGGTAGGGGAAGAAAAACTGTTTTTT. Translated: CASSLVGEEKLFF.

V is TRBV5-6 and J is TRBJ1-2; no definite D call. Trimming shortened V by 10 bases and J by 4 bases, and 17 bases separated the two germline ends. Germline CDR1 is SGHDT and CDR2 is YYEEEE. This CDR3 comprises 13 residues. CDR3 residues: CAFTNARIYGYTF. CDR3 sequence (DNA): TGTGCCTTCACTAACGCAAGGATCTATGGCTACACCTTC.

The gene calls are TRBV14 and TRBJ2-7, with D maybe TRBD2 (6 bases). V lost 2 bases, J lost 10 bases, and 15 bases lay in between. Germline CDR1 SGHDN, CDR2 FVKESK. CDR3 size: 13 residues. CDR3: CASSQLRQGLQYF. In DNA form, the CDR3 reads TGTGCCAGCAGCCAATTGCGGCAGGGACTTCAGTACTTC.

V gene TRBV15 combines with J gene TRBJ2-5, with TRBD1 matching 10 bases. This CDR3 is built from 17 residues. The J segment lost 4 bases and the V segment lost 5 bases, leaving 13 bases of the junction unmatched. CDR1 is LNHNV, CDR2 YYDKDF, per germline (reference sequence). CDR3 in DNA: TGTGCCACCAGCGGAGCCGGGACAGGGGATTGGGGAGAGACCCAGTACTTC. This sequence encodes CATSGAGTGDWGETQYF.

The V call is TRBV27, the J call TRBJ2-1; 12 nucleotides align to TRBD2. In germline, CDR1 is MNHEY, CDR2 SMNVEV (reference sequence). The V gene end was trimmed by 2 bases and the J gene end by 8 bases; junction bases not matched to a gene: 4. This CDR3 contains 15 residues. Here the CDR3 DNA reads TGTGCCAGCAGTTTAGTGGCTAGCGGGGGGGATGAGCAGTTCTTC. It specifies CASSLVASGGDEQFF.

This clone has only a few counts. The chain uses TRBV30 and TRBJ2-1, with unresolved D. The CDR3 extends over 12 amino acids. Germline V gives CDR1 GTSNPN, CDR2 SVGIG (reference sequence). The V end was cut by 2 bases, the J end by 3 bases, with 5 bases between. CDR3 DNA: TGTGCCTGGAGTTTCCACTACAATGAGCAGTTCTTC. Translation: CAWSFHYNEQFF.

The gene calls are TRBV18 and TRBJ1-5; D perhaps matches TRBD1 (5 bases). The germline V gene encodes CDR1 KGHSH and CDR2 LQKENI. The CDR3 sequence is 17 residues long. With 4 bases removed from V and 5 bases from J, the gap between germline ends came to 21 bases. The CDR3 region is CASSLPQGTGADQPQHF. The CDR3 DNA reads TGTGCCAGCTCACTACCTCAGGGAACTGGGGCTGATCAGCCCCAGCATTTT.

The chain carries TRBV27 and TRBJ1-2; TRBD1 agrees at 8 bases. There are 13 residues in the CDR3. Germline lookup yields CDR1 MNHEY and CDR2 SMNVEV (reference sequence). With V trimmed by 6 bases and J by 9 bases, 9 bases remained unmatched. CDR3 nucleotides: TGTGCCAGCAGCCCAGGGGGCCGCAAGAGCTACACCTTC. Amino acids: CASSPGGRKSYTF.

CDR3 amino acids: CASNEDRATGELFF. CDR3 DNA: TGTGCCAGCAACGAAGACAGGGCCACCGGGGAGCTGTTTTTT. V usage is TRBV6-5 and J usage is TRBJ2-2, with 7 bases fitting TRBD1. CDR1 is MNHEY and CDR2 is SVGAGI in the germline V gene. The CDR3 runs 14 residues. The V gene end was trimmed by 7 bases and the J gene end by 4 bases; junction bases not matched to a gene: 6.